This TCR beta chain was captured by sequencing in a study of identical twins. Whole-study findings and limits: Twin sharing of out-of-frame TCR alpha was underestimated by models in monozygotic pairs.

This CDR3 comprises 10 residues. Trimming took off 4 bases at V and 7 bases at J, with 7 bases between the two ends. The germline V gene has CDR1 SQVTM and CDR2 ANQGSEA. This clonotype was detected only a few times. What it binds is not known. One entry per CDR3 protein results from TCRdb running MiXCR on the 5' RACE reads. The table records 420,000 or so distinct CDR3 sequences, approximately 17% of them present only once. The chain uses TRBV29-1 and TRBJ1-1; D unresolved. The sequencing sample was made of naive T cells sorted from blood. The clonotype originates from a man aged 50 to 59 in good health. The CDR3 DNA reads as TGCAGCGTTGGTGGGGTTGAAGCTTTCTTT. Protein product: CSVGGVEAFF.